This T cell receptor (beta chain) was identified in a study of cytomegalovirus exposure and HLA in healthy donors. Findings and limits, study-wide: Earlier analysis found most TCR beta V segments productive about 87% or about 30% of the time.

PCR used 60 Vbeta primers and 13 Jbeta primers. Profiled with immunoSEQ multiplex PCR; TCRdb holds only in-frame clones, not every one. In the table there are some 180,000 clones, roughly 87% of which are singletons. The CDR3 has 13 amino acids. The germline V gene encodes CDR1 LNHDA and CDR2 SQIVND (reference sequence). With 4 bases removed from V and 2 bases from J, the gap between germline ends came to 8 bases. Remarks on this clone: Its antigen is unknown.

Specimen: PBMCs. This chain connects TRBV19 to TRBJ1-1; D unresolved. The TCR comes from a girl under three years old in good health and CMV-seronegative. This chain's CDR3 is CASSNEVNTEAFF. CDR3 bases: TGTGCCAGTAGTAACGAGGTTAACACTGAAGCTTTCTTT.